This is a list of T cell receptor beta chains from one sample in a study of shared clonotypes between healthy human individuals. TCRdb's table, derived via immunoSEQ multiplex PCR, lists solely in-frame clones and lacks some. The repertoire includes around 1.1 million clones, approximately 80% of them detected once, and more than 0.85% sits in the top ten. What was sequenced was memory CD4+ T cells from PBMCs. Receptors originate from a man in his late teens or twenties in good health. Some clones in this sample may be carry-over from other donors' samples. Both conserved end residues are part of each CDR3. Fields, in order: CDR3 protein, V gene.

cdr3_aa: CASGQAGEYEQYF; v_call: TRBV28
cdr3_aa: CASSKLAEPYEQYF; v_call: TRBV18
cdr3_aa: CASSLITEETQYF; v_call: TRBV11-3
cdr3_aa: CASSLARGLHEQYF; v_call: TRBV28
cdr3_aa: CSARFDSPLHF; v_call: TRBV20-1
cdr3_aa: CASSLGTFQETQYF; v_call: TRBV5-1
cdr3_aa: CASSPLGSSSYEQYF; v_call: TRBV18
cdr3_aa: CASFRSGSVNEQFF; v_call: TRBV18
cdr3_aa: CASSPSGGGGPYGYTF; v_call: TRBV19
cdr3_aa: CASSSGGPFLVYGYTF; v_call: TRBV7-9
cdr3_aa: CASNLDGGSGNTIYF; v_call: TRBV6-1
cdr3_aa: CASSPTIGDTGELFF; v_call: TRBV5-1
cdr3_aa: CASSLQGVETQYF; v_call: TRBV7-2
cdr3_aa: CASCSKNIQYF; v_call: TRBV28
cdr3_aa: CASINTNRREAFF; v_call: TRBV7-9
cdr3_aa: CASSLVTGQNTEAFF; v_call: TRBV5-1
cdr3_aa: CASSGQWDSNQPQHF; v_call: TRBV6-1
cdr3_aa: CASSLAGGTLSTGELFF; v_call: TRBV5-1
cdr3_aa: CASSRPGQGPEKLFF; v_call: TRBV4-1
cdr3_aa: CAPWGLETQYF; v_call: TRBV16
cdr3_aa: CASSQNRGLGRETQYF; v_call: TRBV4-1
cdr3_aa: CASSLSEGRTSPLHF; v_call: TRBV27
cdr3_aa: CASSPARPANYGYTF; v_call: TRBV18
cdr3_aa: CASSDKRGGVGDSHYGYTF; v_call: TRBV11-2
cdr3_aa: CASSRQVQETQYF; v_call: TRBV7-2
cdr3_aa: CASSQDSGAAKKLFF; v_call: TRBV14
cdr3_aa: CASSELGQGGEAFF; v_call: TRBV2
cdr3_aa: CASSSSLAKNIQYF; v_call: TRBV28
cdr3_aa: CASSGIQGAQTYEQYF; v_call: TRBV2
cdr3_aa: CASSPVDQETQYF; v_call: TRBV5-4
cdr3_aa: CASRRTSGRGNTGELFF; v_call: TRBV7-9
cdr3_aa: CASSLGGNRDGELFF; v_call: TRBV5-6
cdr3_aa: CASSQGYRTHQPQHF; v_call: TRBV4-1
cdr3_aa: CASSLRDRTIYGYTF; v_call: TRBV19
cdr3_aa: CASSPGTGGVYGYTF; v_call: TRBV5-6
cdr3_aa: CASSGGASNYGYTF; v_call: TRBV25-1
cdr3_aa: CASGLAGGSSTDTQYF; v_call: TRBV21-1
cdr3_aa: CASSPSRDRSHTEAFF; v_call: TRBV4-2
cdr3_aa: CASSFHQETQYF; v_call: TRBV7-2
cdr3_aa: CASSQRAGAVGTGELFF; v_call: TRBV4-3
cdr3_aa: CAIRHTNYGYTF; v_call: TRBV10-3
cdr3_aa: CASSDFLGQPQYF; v_call: TRBV25-1
cdr3_aa: CASGLEGQSYEQYF; v_call: TRBV5-1
cdr3_aa: CASSQDPISTDTQYF; v_call: TRBV4-2
cdr3_aa: CASSQDRQGDEQFF; v_call: TRBV4-2
cdr3_aa: CASSLGSGPGTQYF; v_call: TRBV7-2
cdr3_aa: CATSRDSGREFF; v_call: TRBV15
cdr3_aa: CASSSDPNRGNQPQHF; v_call: TRBV2
cdr3_aa: CASSPPGTSGSKTQYF; v_call: TRBV18
cdr3_aa: CASRGLGQGHQPQHF; v_call: TRBV28
cdr3_aa: CASSVGPGALEQYF; v_call: TRBV9
cdr3_aa: CSVDKSSGRDKSYNEQFF; v_call: TRBV29-1
cdr3_aa: CASSLKTSGEQFF; v_call: TRBV5-1